These 26 T cell receptor beta chains share one sample of origin, sequenced in a study of T cells of healthy individuals. TCRdb re-called the 5' RACE reads through MiXCR, storing one row per CDR3 protein. The table shows nearly 100,000 distinct CDR3 sequences, with roughly 15% occurring only once. Receptors originate from a human donor in good health.

There are many counts of this clonotype. The chain recombines TRBV7-9 with TRBJ1-4; weak D call: TRBD1 (6 bases). V was pared by 2 bases and J by 7 bases, with 14 bases between. Per germline, CDR1 SEHNR and CDR2 FQNEAQ (reference sequence). The CDR3 extends over 15 amino acids. The CDR3 reads CASSLMGAESEKLFF. In nucleotides, the CDR3 is TGTGCCAGCAGCTTAATGGGGGCCGAGTCTGAAAAACTGTTTTTT.

This clonotype was seen many times. V usage is TRBV4-2 and J usage is TRBJ2-3; 14 bases map to TRBD2. The length of the CDR3 is 16 residues. Germline V gene lookup returns CDR1 LGHNA and CDR2 YNFKEQ. After removal of 4 bases from V and 5 bases from J, the junction contained 5 bases not matched to a gene. This CDR3 reads CASSLRLAGGRDTQYF. The DNA for the CDR3 is TGTGCCAGCAGCCTTCGACTAGCGGGGGGGCGAGATACGCAGTATTTT.

Ten or more counts support this clonotype. The V call is TRBV29-1, the J call TRBJ2-3; TRBD1 is a possible D gene (7 bases). The CDR3 is made up of 13 amino acids. The V and J ends lost 4 bases and 4 bases respectively, with 12 bases between them. In germline, CDR1 is SQVTM, CDR2 ANQGSEA. DNA of the CDR3: TGCAGCGTTGGCCAGGGGGGATCAGATACGCAGTATTTT. Translated: CSVGQGGSDTQYF.

This clonotype was detected many times. J is TRBJ2-3 and V is TRBV28, with D possibly being TRBD2 (6 bases). Trimming removed 7 bases at V and 0 bases at J, with 17 bases between. This CDR3 is 16 amino acids long. Germline V gene data show CDR1 as MDHEN and CDR2 as SYDVKM. The CDR3 here is CASNDKLALSTDTQYF. The DNA for the CDR3 is TGTGCCAGCAACGATAAGCTAGCGCTCAGCACAGATACGCAGTATTTT.

This clonotype was seen repeatedly, ten times or more. The rearrangement links TRBV29-1 to TRBJ1-4; D not certain. V gave up 1 base and J gave up 11 bases, with 14 bases separating them. The V gene's germline CDR1 is SQVTM and CDR2 ANQGSEA. The CDR3 extends over 13 amino acids. This CDR3 is CSVEGTGGRKLFF. CDR3 DNA sequence: TGCAGCGTTGAAGGGACCGGCGGACGGAAACTGTTTTTT.

This clonotype was detected only once. J is TRBJ2-1 and V is TRBV5-1, with TRBD1 matching over 8 bases. This CDR3 has 16 residues. CDR1 and CDR2 (germline): SGHRS, YFSETQ. Trimming at V came to 0 bases and at J to 9 bases, leaving 11 bases not matched to a gene. In nucleotides, the CDR3 is TGCGCCAGCAGCTTGGTCTCCAGGGGGCTTAGTAGTGAGCAGTTCTTC. The encoded protein is CASSLVSRGLSSEQFF.

This clonotype was counted a few times. The rearrangement uses TRBV20-1 and TRBJ1-1; TRBD1 aligns across 7 bases. Per the germline V gene, CDR1 is DFQATT and CDR2 is SNEGSKA (reference sequence). CDR3 length: 17 amino acids. Trimming at V came to 0 bases and at J to 3 bases, leaving 13 bases not matched to a gene. CDR3 bases: TGCAGTGCTAGAGATTGGGGGGACAGCGGAACCTACACTGAAGCTTTCTTT. Its translation: CSARDWGDSGTYTEAFF.

This clonotype was detected many times. The V and J genes are TRBV19 and TRBJ2-1, with a weak D call TRBD2 (5 bases). Germline CDR1 reads LNHDA; CDR2 reads SQIVND (reference sequence). The CDR3 loop spans 14 amino acids. V was cut by 6 bases and J by 2 bases, with 11 bases left in between. CDR3 nucleotides: TGTGCCAGTAGGGCCGGGGAGACCTACAATGAGCAGTTCTTC. Amino acid sequence: CASRAGETYNEQFF. Full variable domain (missing parts from reference TRBV19 and TRBJ2-1): DGGITQSPKYLFRKEGQNVTLSCEQNLNHDAMYWYRQDPGQGLRLIYYSQIVNDFQKGDIAEGYSVSREKKESFPLTVTSAQKNPTAFYLCASRAGETYNEQFFGPGTRLTVL.

This clonotype was seen a few times. The CDR3 nucleotides are TGCAGTGCTAGACCCCCTAGGGGCGACTATCAGCCCCAGCATTTT. This encodes CSARPPRGDYQPQHF. This chain joins TRBV20-1 and TRBJ1-5; D possibly corresponds to TRBD1 (5 bases). V was pared by 2 bases and J by 5 bases, with 16 bases between. This CDR3 is 15 amino acids long. Germline CDR1 DFQATT, CDR2 SNEGSKA (reference sequence).

The rearrangement uses TRBV10-2 and TRBJ2-7; D is perhaps TRBD2 (6 bases). CDR1 and CDR2 from the germline V gene are WSHSY and SAAADI. V gave up 10 bases and J gave up 5 bases, with 18 bases separating them. The CDR3 loop spans 13 amino acids. The CDR3 nucleotides read TGCGCCACCAAGACGGGAGCAGAGGACGAGCAGTACTTC. Its translation is CATKTGAEDEQYF.

This clonotype has just a few counts. The chain is built from TRBV3-1 and TRBJ2-5; 10 nucleotides line up with TRBD2. The CDR3 totals 16 residues. The germline V gene encodes CDR1 LGHDT and CDR2 YNNKEL (reference sequence). J was trimmed by 5 bases and V by 3 bases; bases with no gene match: 9. In DNA form, the CDR3 reads TGTGCCAGCAGCCATGCAACCAGCGGGGGGGAGGAGACCCAGTACTTC. Its protein is CASSHATSGGEETQYF.

A few counts support this clonotype. The V gene is TRBV28, the J gene TRBJ2-5, with TRBD2 identical over 7 bases. CDR3 size: 17 residues. The ends lost 3 bases at V and 0 bases at J; junction bases unmatched: 10. Germline values: CDR1 MDHEN, CDR2 SYDVKM. CDR3 coding DNA: TGTGCCAGCAGTTTTCTAGCGGTGAGGGTGTACCAAGAGACCCAGTACTTC. Translation gives CASSFLAVRVYQETQYF.

Here the CDR3 reads CASSAQSGANVLTF. CDR3 DNA sequence: TGTGCCAGCAGTGCCCAATCTGGGGCCAACGTCCTGACTTTC. This chain connects TRBV2 to TRBJ2-6; D remains ambiguous. The V end lost 4 bases, the J end lost 1 base, and 5 bases lay between the germline ends. This CDR3 contains 14 residues. Germline loops: CDR1 SNHLY, CDR2 FYNNEI.

Ten or more counts support this clonotype. This chain links TRBV20-1 with TRBJ2-5, with TRBD2 matching 11 bases. CDR3 size: 15 residues. The V segment lost 1 base and the J segment 6 bases; nucleotides outside the gene matches: 7. Germline values: CDR1 DFQATT, CDR2 SNEGSKA (reference sequence). Here the CDR3 reads CSARAPGLAVKTQYF. In DNA, the CDR3 is TGCAGTGCTAGAGCCCCGGGACTAGCGGTTAAGACCCAGTACTTC.

The rearrangement uses TRBV2 and TRBJ2-1, with a possible D match to TRBD2 (6 bases). Germline loops: CDR1 SNHLY, CDR2 FYNNEI. The germline V and J ends were trimmed by 4 bases and 2 bases, with 12 bases remaining between them. The CDR3 extends over 15 amino acids. The CDR3, as DNA: TGTGCCAGCAGTGTGCAGCGGGCAACCTACAATGAGCAGTTCTTC. Translation gives CASSVQRATYNEQFF. The variable domain in full, with the rest retrieved from reference TRBV2 and TRBJ2-1, is EPEVTQTPSHQVTQMGQEVILRCVPISNHLYFYWYRQILGQKVEFLVSFYNNEISEKSEIFDDQFSVERPDGSNFTLKIRSTKLEDSAMYFCASSVQRATYNEQFFGPGTRLTVL.

The rearrangement joins TRBV20-1 to TRBJ2-7, with D possibly being TRBD1 or TRBD2 (5 bases each). The ends were cut back, 2 bases at V and 3 bases at J, with 26 bases in the middle. This CDR3 comprises 18 residues. From germline, CDR1 is DFQATT and CDR2 SNEGSKA (reference sequence). Written as DNA, the CDR3 is TGCAGTGCTAGAATACAGAGTCCTATTTCGGGGCTTTTCTACGAGCAGTACTTC. Protein sequence: CSARIQSPISGLFYEQYF.

This clonotype was seen a handful of times. This chain links TRBV2 with TRBJ2-6, with TRBD1 matching over 11 bases. Germline V gives CDR1 SNHLY, CDR2 FYNNEI. This CDR3 comprises 17 residues. Losses at the gene ends were 7 bases for V and 1 base for J; bases not matched to a gene: 6. The CDR3 here is CASTRTGGNSGANVLTF. CDR3 nucleotides: TGTGCCAGCACCCGGACAGGGGGCAATTCTGGGGCCAACGTCCTGACTTTC.

This clonotype was detected only a few times. The chain couples TRBV4-1 to TRBJ2-5; TRBD1 might be the D (7 bases). V dropped 5 bases and J dropped 4 bases, with 20 bases sitting between them. In germline, CDR1 is MGHRA, CDR2 YSYEKL. CDR3 length: 16 residues. Here the CDR3 reads CASSSSTGRSLETQYF. The DNA for the CDR3 is TGCGCCAGCAGCTCCTCGACAGGGAGGTCCCTAGAGACCCAGTACTTC.

The gene calls are TRBV5-1 and TRBJ2-3; D ambiguous. V shed 2 bases and J shed 5 bases, with 9 bases lying between them. This CDR3 region has 13 residues. Germline loops: CDR1 SGHRS, CDR2 YFSETQ. For the CDR3, the DNA is TGCGCCAGCAGCTTTCCCCAGAAAGATACGCAGTATTTT. Its protein product is CASSFPQKDTQYF.

In its sample, this clonotype was seen a few times. The V gene is TRBV2, the J gene TRBJ2-5; 14 bases fit TRBD2. The V and J ends lost 7 bases and 3 bases, in that order; junction bases with no gene match: 4. The CDR3 covers 15 residues. Germline V gene lookup returns CDR1 SNHLY and CDR2 FYNNEI. The CDR3 region has the DNA TGTGCCAGCAAGCCGGGACTAGCGGGGGAAGAGACCCAGTACTTC. The encoded protein is CASKPGLAGEETQYF.

This clonotype was seen more than once but under ten times. The chain links TRBV4-3 to TRBJ2-3, with a possible D match to TRBD1 (5 bases). Deletions cut 2 bases from V and 4 bases from J, with 7 bases between. The CDR3 is 13 amino acids. Germline CDR1 reads LGHNA; CDR2 reads YSLEER. DNA of the CDR3: TGCGCCAGCAGCCAAAGCAGGGCAGATACGCAGTATTTT. Translated: CASSQSRADTQYF.

This clonotype was seen repeatedly, ten times or more. In nucleotides, the CDR3 is TGTGCCAGCTCACCAGACAGGGCCCACGAGCAGTACTTC. Translated: CASSPDRAHEQYF. The rearrangement links TRBV18 to TRBJ2-7; 7 nucleotides match TRBD1. CDR3 size: 13 residues. J gave up 5 bases and V 2 bases, and 3 bases lay outside the gene matches. Germline V gene lookup returns CDR1 KGHSH and CDR2 LQKENI.

A few counts support this clonotype. This chain joins TRBV28 and TRBJ2-6, with D maybe TRBD2 (6 bases). Germline CDR1 MDHEN, CDR2 SYDVKM. This CDR3 contains 16 residues. V lost 0 bases and J 0 bases, leaving 6 bases between the germline ends. The CDR3 sequence is CASSLWEGSGANVLTF. The CDR3 bases are TGTGCCAGCAGTTTATGGGAGGGCTCTGGGGCCAACGTCCTGACTTTC.

A few counts support this clonotype. The CDR3 DNA reads as TGTGCCAGCAGGAGGGGCAATCAGCCCCAGCATTTT. Its translation is CASRRGNQPQHF. This chain connects TRBV7-2 to TRBJ1-5; D gene uncertain. The CDR3 loop spans 12 amino acids. The ends were cut back, 6 bases at V and 2 bases at J, with 5 bases in the middle. Germline CDR1 reads SGHTA; CDR2 reads FQGNSA. The full variable domain, in which reference TRBV7-2 and TRBJ1-5 provide the parts outside the CDR3, is GAGVSQSPSNKVTEKGKDVELRCDPISGHTALYWYRQSLGQGLEFLIYFQGNSAPDKSGLPSDRFSAERTGGSVSTLTIQRTQQEDSAVYLCASRRGNQPQHFGDGTRLSIL.

The CDR3 coding sequence is TGTGCCAGCCGCATTGGATCGAGGGGACCGAACACTGAAGCTTTCTTT. Translated: CASRIGSRGPNTEAFF. The rearrangement links TRBV12-3 or TRBV12-4 to TRBJ1-1, with D possibly TRBD1 on 5 matching bases. V dropped 8 bases and J dropped 1 base, with 20 bases sitting between them. This CDR3 has 16 residues.

The chain has TRBV5-1 and TRBJ1-4, with D perhaps TRBD1 (5 bases). The V end lost 2 bases, the J end lost 8 bases, and 16 bases lay between the germline ends. CDR1 is SGHRS and CDR2 is YFSETQ in the germline V gene. The CDR3 runs 15 residues. The CDR3 DNA is TGCGCCAGCAGCTTAGACAGTACCAGGACCGAAAAACTGTTTTTT. Translation: CASSLDSTRTEKLFF. Drawing the rest from reference TRBV5-1 and TRBJ1-4, the complete variable domain is KAGVTQTPRYLIKTRGQQVTLSCSPISGHRSVSWYQQTPGQGLQFLFEYFSETQRNKGNFPGRFSGRQFSNSRSEMNVSTLELGDSALYLCASSLDSTRTEKLFFGSGTQLSVL.